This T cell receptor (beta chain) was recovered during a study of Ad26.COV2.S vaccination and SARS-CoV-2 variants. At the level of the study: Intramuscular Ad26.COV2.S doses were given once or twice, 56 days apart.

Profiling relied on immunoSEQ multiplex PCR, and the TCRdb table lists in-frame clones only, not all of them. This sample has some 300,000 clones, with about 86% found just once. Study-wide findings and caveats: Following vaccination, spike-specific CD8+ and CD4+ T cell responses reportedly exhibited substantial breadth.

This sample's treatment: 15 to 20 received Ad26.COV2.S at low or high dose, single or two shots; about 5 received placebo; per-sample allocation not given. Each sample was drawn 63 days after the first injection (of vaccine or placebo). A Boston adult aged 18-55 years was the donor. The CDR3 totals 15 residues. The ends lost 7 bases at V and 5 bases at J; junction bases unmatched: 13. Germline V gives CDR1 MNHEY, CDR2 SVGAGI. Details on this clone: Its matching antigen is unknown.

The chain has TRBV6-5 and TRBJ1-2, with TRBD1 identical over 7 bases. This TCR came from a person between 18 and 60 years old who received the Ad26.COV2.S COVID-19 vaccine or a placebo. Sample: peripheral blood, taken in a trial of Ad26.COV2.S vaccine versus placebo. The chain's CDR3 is CASTPGTAISYGYTF. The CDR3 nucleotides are TGTGCCAGCACCCCCGGGACAGCTATTTCGTATGGCTACACCTTC.